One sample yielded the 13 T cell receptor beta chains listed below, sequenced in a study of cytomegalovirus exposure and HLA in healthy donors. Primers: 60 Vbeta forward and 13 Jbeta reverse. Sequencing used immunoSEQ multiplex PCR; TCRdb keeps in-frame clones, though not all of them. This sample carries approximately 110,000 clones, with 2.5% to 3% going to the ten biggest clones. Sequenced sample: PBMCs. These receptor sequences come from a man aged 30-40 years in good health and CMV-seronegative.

The CDR3 nucleotides are TGTGCCACCAGCAGAGATAGGAGGACGGTGAAATTCGCCAAAAACATTCAGTACTTC. This encodes CATSRDRRTVKFAKNIQYF. This chain links TRBV15 with TRBJ2-4, with a tentative D call TRBD2 (5 bases). Trimming took 0 bases from V and 1 from J, leaving 19 bases between them. There are 19 residues in the CDR3. Germline assignment: CDR1 LNHNV and CDR2 YYDKDF (reference sequence).

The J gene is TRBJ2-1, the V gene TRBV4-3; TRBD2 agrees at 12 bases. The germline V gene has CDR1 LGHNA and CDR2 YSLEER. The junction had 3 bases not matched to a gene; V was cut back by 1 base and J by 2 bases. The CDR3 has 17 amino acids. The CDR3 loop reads CASSQGLAGDPYNEQFF. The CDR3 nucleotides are TGCGCCAGCAGCCAAGGACTAGCGGGAGACCCCTACAATGAGCAGTTCTTC.

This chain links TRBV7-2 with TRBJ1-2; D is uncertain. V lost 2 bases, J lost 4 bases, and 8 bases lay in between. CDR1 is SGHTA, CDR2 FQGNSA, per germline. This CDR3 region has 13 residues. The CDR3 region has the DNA TGTGCCAGCAGCTTAAGGCCAGGCTATGGCTACACCTTC. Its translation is CASSLRPGYGYTF.

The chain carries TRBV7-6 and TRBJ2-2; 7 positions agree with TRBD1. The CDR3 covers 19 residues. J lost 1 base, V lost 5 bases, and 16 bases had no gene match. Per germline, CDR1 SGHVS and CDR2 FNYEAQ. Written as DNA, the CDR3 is TGTGCCAGCAGCCCACCGACGGGCAGGGGGTCCATGAACACCGGGGAGCTGTTTTTT. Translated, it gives CASSPPTGRGSMNTGELFF.

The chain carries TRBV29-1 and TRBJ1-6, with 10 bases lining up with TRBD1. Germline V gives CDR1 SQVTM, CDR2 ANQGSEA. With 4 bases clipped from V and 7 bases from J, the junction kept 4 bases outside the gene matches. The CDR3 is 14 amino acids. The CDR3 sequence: CSVAGQGTNSPLHF. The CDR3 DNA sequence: TGCAGCGTTGCGGGACAGGGGACCAATTCACCCCTCCACTTT.

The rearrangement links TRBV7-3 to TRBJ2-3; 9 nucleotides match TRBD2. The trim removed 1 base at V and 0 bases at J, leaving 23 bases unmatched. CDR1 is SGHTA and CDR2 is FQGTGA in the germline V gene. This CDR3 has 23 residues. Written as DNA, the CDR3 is TGTGCCAGCAGCTTAAGATTGGGGGGTATAGCGGGAGAAGGCACAGCGAGCACAGATACGCAGTATTTT. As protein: CASSLRLGGIAGEGTASTDTQYF.

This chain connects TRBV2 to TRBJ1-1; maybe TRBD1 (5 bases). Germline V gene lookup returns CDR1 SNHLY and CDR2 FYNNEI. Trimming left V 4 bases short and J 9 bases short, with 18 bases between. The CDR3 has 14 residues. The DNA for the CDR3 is TGTGCCAGCAGTGCCTCTGGAGGGGTGGGCCAAGCTTTCTTT. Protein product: CASSASGGVGQAFF.

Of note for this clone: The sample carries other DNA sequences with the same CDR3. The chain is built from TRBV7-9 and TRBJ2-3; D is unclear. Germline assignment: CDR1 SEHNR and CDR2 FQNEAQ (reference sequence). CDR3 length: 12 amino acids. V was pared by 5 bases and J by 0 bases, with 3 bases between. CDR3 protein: CASSPSTDTQYF. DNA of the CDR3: TGTGCCAGCAGCCCAAGCACAGATACGCAGTATTTT.

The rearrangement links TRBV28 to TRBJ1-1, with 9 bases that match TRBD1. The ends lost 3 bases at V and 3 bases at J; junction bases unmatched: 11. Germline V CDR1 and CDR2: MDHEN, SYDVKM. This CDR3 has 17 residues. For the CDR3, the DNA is TGTGCCAGCAGTTTTCAACAGGGGGCCGGAGTGTACACTGAAGCTTTCTTT. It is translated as CASSFQQGAGVYTEAFF.

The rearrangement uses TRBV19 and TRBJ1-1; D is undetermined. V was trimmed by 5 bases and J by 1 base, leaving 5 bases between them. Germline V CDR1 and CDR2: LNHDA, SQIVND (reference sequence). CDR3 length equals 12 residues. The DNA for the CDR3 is TGTGCCAGTAGTCCACAGAACACTGAAGCTTTCTTT. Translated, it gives CASSPQNTEAFF.

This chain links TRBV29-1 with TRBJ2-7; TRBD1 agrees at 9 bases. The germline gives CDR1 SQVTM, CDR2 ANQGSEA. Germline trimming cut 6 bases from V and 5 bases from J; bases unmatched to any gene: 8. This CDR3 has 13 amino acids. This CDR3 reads CSVRDRASDEQYF. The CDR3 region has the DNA TGCAGCGTCCGGGACAGGGCGTCGGACGAGCAGTACTTC.

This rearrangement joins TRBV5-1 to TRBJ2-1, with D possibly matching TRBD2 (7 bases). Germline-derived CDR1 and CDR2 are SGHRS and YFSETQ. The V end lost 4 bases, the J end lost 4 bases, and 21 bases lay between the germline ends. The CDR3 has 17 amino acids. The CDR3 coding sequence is TGCGCCAGCAGCGACCCGACGGGGGGCCCAGGGTACAATGAGCAGTTCTTC. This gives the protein CASSDPTGGPGYNEQFF.

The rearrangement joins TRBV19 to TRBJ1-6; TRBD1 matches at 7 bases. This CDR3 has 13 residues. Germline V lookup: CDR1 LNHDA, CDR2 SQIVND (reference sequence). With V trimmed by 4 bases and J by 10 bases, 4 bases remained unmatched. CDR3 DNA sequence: TGTGCCAGTAGTACCACAGGGGCGTCACCCCTCCACTTT. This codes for CASSTTGASPLHF.